This entry lists 2 T cell receptor beta chains sequenced from one sample in a study of shared clonotypes between healthy human individuals. TCRdb's table, derived via immunoSEQ multiplex PCR, lists solely in-frame clones and lacks some. The top ten clones hold 12% of a sample with around 530,000 clones, roughly 79% of them seen once. The specimen sequenced was PBMCs. The receptors come from a woman aged 40 to 50 in good health. Some clones in this sample may be carry-over from other donors' samples.

The chain employs TRBV18 and TRBJ1-5; D unclear. The V gene's germline CDR1 is KGHSH and CDR2 LQKENI. The V gene lost 3 bases and the J gene lost 7 bases, with 13 bases spanning the gap. The length of the CDR3 is 14 residues. In DNA form, the CDR3 reads TGTGCCAGCTCACCGGAGGCAGACCCGCAGCCCCAGCATTTT. Protein product: CASSPEADPQPQHF.

The V call is TRBV27, the J call TRBJ1-5, with 7 bases aligning to TRBD1. The CDR3 runs to 16 residues. With 5 bases clipped from V and 8 bases from J, the junction kept 15 bases outside the gene matches. Germline V gene lookup returns CDR1 MNHEY and CDR2 SMNVEV (reference sequence). CDR3 sequence reads: CASSPSSGTVWEPQHF. CDR3 nucleotide sequence: TGTGCCAGCAGTCCGAGCTCCGGGACAGTGTGGGAGCCCCAGCATTTT.